The 30 T cell receptor beta chains in this list originate from one sample, sequenced in a study of circulating tumor DNA in untreated peripheral T-cell lymphoma. Using immunoSEQ multiplex PCR, the repertoire was profiled, and TCRdb retains in-frame clones only, with some absent. Of about 2,400 clones in the sample, around 63% were seen once. Sequences were obtained from tumor tissue. The source of these receptors is a human donor with peripheral T-cell lymphoma.

This clone was counted between two and nine times. The rearrangement uses TRBV18 and TRBJ1-3; D ambiguous. V lost 3 bases and J lost 3, with 12 bases in between. CDR1 and CDR2 from the germline V gene are KGHSH and LQKENI. The CDR3 extends over 15 amino acids. In nucleotides, the CDR3 is TGTGCCAGCTCACCCGGGAGATTGCTTGGAAACACCATATATTTT. This translates into CASSPGRLLGNTIYF.

The J gene is TRBJ1-1, the V gene TRBV19; D ambiguous. The ends were cut back, 7 bases at V and 1 base at J, with 16 bases in the middle. Germline CDR1 LNHDA, CDR2 SQIVND (reference sequence). CDR3 length: 15 amino acids. The CDR3 nucleotides read TGTGCCAGTATAGGGCAGTATTACCGGAACACTGAAGCTTTCTTT. This gives the protein CASIGQYYRNTEAFF.

The chain has TRBV6-1 and TRBJ1-1; no reliable D call. Trimming shortened V by 0 bases and J by 1 base, and 9 bases separated the two germline ends. The CDR3 totals 15 residues. The V gene's germline CDR1 is MNHNS and CDR2 SASEGT. CDR3 region: CASSEALSANTEAFF. In DNA form, the CDR3 reads TGTGCCAGCAGTGAAGCACTGTCTGCGAACACTGAAGCTTTCTTT.

This clone was seen a single time. The V and J genes are TRBV21-1 and TRBJ2-7; the table gives TRBD2 as D, unverified against the DNA. TRBV21-1 is deemed a pseudogene. The CDR3 sequence is 13 residues long. The CDR3 nucleotides read TGTGCCAGCAGCCGGGGGGCCTCCTACGAGCAGTACTTC. It encodes CASSRGASYEQYF.

This clone was observed a few times. The chain combines TRBV11-3 with TRBJ1-2; D perhaps matches TRBD1 (5 bases). V was pared by 2 bases and J by 2 bases, with 12 bases between. The CDR3 totals 15 residues. CDR1 is SGHNT, CDR2 YENEEA, per germline. The CDR3 loop reads CASSLRAGWNYGYTF. In nucleotides, the CDR3 is TGTGCCAGCAGCTTAAGGGCAGGGTGGAACTATGGCTACACCTTC.

This chain links TRBV5-1 with TRBJ1-3; no clear D. V lost 0 bases and J lost 0, with 7 bases in between. Germline CDR1 reads SGHRS; CDR2 reads YFSETQ. This CDR3 has 15 amino acids. This chain's CDR3 is CASSLDGFSGNTIYF. Here the CDR3 DNA reads TGCGCCAGCAGCTTGGACGGTTTCTCTGGAAACACCATATATTTT.

CDR3 protein: CASSFGSGSPYGYTF. The CDR3 nucleotides read TGTGCCAGCAGCTTCGGGTCGGGCAGCCCCTATGGCTACACCTTC. The chain joins TRBV11-3 to TRBJ1-2; D gene ambiguous. V was pared by 3 bases and J by 4 bases, with 15 bases between. The CDR3 totals 15 residues. From germline, CDR1 is SGHNT and CDR2 YENEEA.

The J gene is TRBJ1-1, the V gene TRBV6-8, with unresolved D. Germline V gene lookup returns CDR1 MNHGY and CDR2 SAAAGT. The CDR3 is made up of 13 amino acids. Trimming cost V 10 bases and J 4 bases, with 16 bases left between them. The chain's CDR3 is CAISSGVSTEAFF. CDR3 in DNA: TGTGCCATCAGCTCCGGGGTGAGCACTGAAGCTTTCTTT.

The chain employs TRBV7-1 and TRBJ1-5, with D hard to call. TRBV7-1 is an ORF, with its function uncertain. Trimming pared 5 bases from V and 3 bases from J, leaving 14 bases between. This CDR3 region has 15 residues. As DNA, the CDR3 is TGTGCCAGCAGCGCCCTTCACAGACCCAATCAGCCCCAGCATTTT. Encoded protein: CASSALHRPNQPQHF.

The chain uses TRBV6-8 and TRBJ1-1; maybe TRBD1 (6 bases). In germline, CDR1 is MNHGY, CDR2 SAAAGT. V was shortened by 0 bases and J by 0 bases, with 14 bases between the two germline ends. CDR3 length: 17 amino acids. The CDR3 coding sequence is TGTGCCAGCAGTTACTCGGCCAGGGACAAAATGAACACTGAAGCTTTCTTT. Its translation is CASSYSARDKMNTEAFF.

This clone has a single count. The genes are TRBV29-1 and TRBJ2-3; D gene unclear. The germline V gene encodes CDR1 SQVTM and CDR2 ANQGSEA. The V end lost 3 bases, the J end lost 2 bases, and 6 bases lay between the germline ends. The CDR3 is 12 amino acids. CDR3 sequence: CSVDHATDTQYF. For the CDR3, the DNA is TGCAGCGTTGACCACGCCACAGATACGCAGTATTTT.

In its sample, this clone was seen once. The chain has TRBV29-1 and TRBJ1-1, with 8 bases aligning to TRBD1. Germline V gene sequence: CDR1 SQVTM, CDR2 ANQGSEA. The CDR3 is 15 residues long. V was clipped by 4 bases and J by 3 bases; unmatched bases: 10. In nucleotides, the CDR3 is TGCAGCGTTGGGGCCCGTCAGGGGGCCGACACTGAAGCTTTCTTT. This gives the protein CSVGARQGADTEAFF.

This clone rates as large. This CDR3 reads CASSRTGTGDEQYV. As DNA, the CDR3 is TGTGCCAGCAGCAGGACCGGGACAGGAGACGAGCAGTACGTC. The V gene is TRBV11-3, the J gene TRBJ2-7, with TRBD1 identical over 8 bases. V lost 5 bases, J lost 5 bases, and 8 bases stayed unmatched. This CDR3 has 14 residues. Germline loops: CDR1 SGHNT, CDR2 YENEEA.

DNA for the CDR3: TGTGCCACCAGCAGAGCCGGGACTAGCATTCAGGTTGAGCAGTTCTTC. Protein sequence: CATSRAGTSIQVEQFF. The chain carries TRBV15 and TRBJ2-1; 9 bases are shared with TRBD2. Germline V gene data show CDR1 as LNHNV and CDR2 as YYDKDF (reference sequence). The CDR3 consists of 16 residues. The junction had 10 bases not matched to a gene; V was cut back by 1 base and J by 9 bases.

The chain joins TRBV18 to TRBJ1-4, with 9 bases lining up with TRBD1. V was clipped by 3 bases and J by 3 bases; unmatched bases: 11. The germline V gene has CDR1 KGHSH and CDR2 LQKENI. The CDR3 totals 18 residues. CDR3 in amino acids: CASSPKGQGLWANEKLFF. The CDR3 DNA reads TGTGCCAGCTCACCGAAGGGACAGGGTTTGTGGGCTAATGAAAAACTGTTTTTT.

The chain has TRBV5-1 and TRBJ2-1; 7 positions agree with TRBD1. Germline V gene sequence: CDR1 SGHRS, CDR2 YFSETQ. V was pared by 0 bases and J by 4 bases, with 4 bases of the junction left unmatched. The CDR3 extends over 15 amino acids. In DNA, the CDR3 is TGCGCCAGCAGCTTGGCCGGGACAGATTACAATGAGCAGTTCTTC. Residues: CASSLAGTDYNEQFF.

The J gene is TRBJ2-4, the V gene TRBV12-5, with D possibly matching TRBD1 (6 bases). Germline V gives CDR1 LGHNT, CDR2 FRNRAP. V was cut by 2 bases and J by 0 bases, with 20 bases left in between. This CDR3 has 19 residues. The CDR3 nucleotides are TGTGCTAGTGGTTTGAGTAGGCCGGACAGAGCATTAGCCAAAAACATTCAGTACTTC. It codes for CASGLSRPDRALAKNIQYF.

The chain employs TRBV19 and TRBJ1-5, with D possibly TRBD1 on 6 matching bases. The CDR3 runs 16 residues. Germline loops: CDR1 LNHDA, CDR2 SQIVND (reference sequence). Trimming removed 7 bases from V and 0 bases from J, with 16 bases in between. The CDR3 nucleotides are TGTGCCAGTACTCTCCTGGGGGGGGCTAGCAATCAGCCCCAGCATTTT. Protein sequence: CASTLLGGASNQPQHF.

The chain combines TRBV2 with TRBJ2-3, with D possibly being TRBD1 or TRBD2 (5 bases each). CDR1 and CDR2 from the germline V gene are SNHLY and FYNNEI. Trimming cost V 6 bases and J 0 bases, with 13 bases left between them. The CDR3 loop spans 15 amino acids. CDR3: CASSSGASSTDTQYF. As DNA, the CDR3 is TGTGCCAGCAGCTCCGGGGCTTCGAGCACAGATACGCAGTATTTT.

The chain employs TRBV2 and TRBJ1-1; D is unclear. Germline CDR1 is SNHLY and CDR2 is FYNNEI. V was trimmed by 6 bases and J by 2 bases, leaving 10 bases between them. This CDR3 is 13 amino acids long. CDR3 region: CASRAEINTEAFF. CDR3 nucleotide sequence: TGTGCCAGCAGAGCGGAGATTAACACTGAAGCTTTCTTT.

This clone has more than one count but fewer than ten. The chain carries TRBV15 and TRBJ1-5; D gene uncertain. The V gene's germline CDR1 is LNHNV and CDR2 YYDKDF (reference sequence). The CDR3 contains 17 residues. Trimming pared 0 bases from V and 3 bases from J, leaving 15 bases between. CDR3 residues: CATSRERVQALNQPQHF. For the CDR3, the DNA is TGTGCCACCAGCAGAGAGAGGGTCCAGGCCCTCAATCAGCCCCAGCATTTT. The full variable domain, rest sourced from reference TRBV15 and TRBJ1-5, is DAMVIQNPRYQVTQFGKPVTLSCSQTLNHNVMYWYQQKSSQAPKLLFHYYDKDFNNEADTPDNFQSRRPNTSFCFLDIRSPGLGDTAMYLCATSRERVQALNQPQHFGDGTRLSIL.

The gene calls are TRBV29-1 and TRBJ1-5, with unresolved D. Trimming removed 3 bases from V and 8 bases from J, with 14 bases in between. Germline V gene sequence: CDR1 SQVTM, CDR2 ANQGSEA. This CDR3 spans 13 amino acids. CDR3 in amino acids: CSVEGSLGEPQHF. The CDR3 DNA reads as TGCAGCGTTGAGGGCAGTCTCGGGGAGCCCCAGCATTTT.

This chain connects TRBV6-8 to TRBJ1-2, with D possibly TRBD1 on 5 matching bases. The V end lost 5 bases, the J end lost 4 bases, and 14 bases lay between the germline ends. Germline V gene sequence: CDR1 MNHGY, CDR2 SAAAGT. The CDR3 contains 14 residues. CDR3 bases: TGTGCCAGCAGTGACTGGGACCGAAGCTATGGCTACACCTTC. The encoded protein is CASSDWDRSYGYTF.

This clone was seen just once. The chain carries TRBV19 and TRBJ1-5; D is undetermined. The germline V gene encodes CDR1 LNHDA and CDR2 SQIVND (reference sequence). V gave up 0 bases and J gave up 3 bases, with 12 bases separating them. This CDR3 has 16 amino acids. The CDR3, as DNA: TGTGCCAGTAGTATAGATCTCACAATGATCAATCAGCCCCAGCATTTT. Protein sequence: CASSIDLTMINQPQHF.

This clone showed up just a few times. This chain connects TRBV18 to TRBJ2-5; TRBD2 aligns across 10 bases. Germline loops: CDR1 KGHSH, CDR2 LQKENI. The V gene end was trimmed by 3 bases and the J gene end by 4 bases; junction bases not matched to a gene: 8. The CDR3 has 16 residues. This chain's CDR3 is CASSPSSGGAGETQYF. In DNA form, the CDR3 reads TGTGCCAGCTCACCGTCAAGCGGGGGGGCTGGAGAGACCCAGTACTTC.

This clone rates as medium-sized (0.01 to 0.1%). V is TRBV19 and J is TRBJ2-5, with D hard to call. CDR3 size: 11 residues. V lost 6 bases to trimming and J lost 3 bases, with 5 bases between them. The germline CDR1 and CDR2 sequences are LNHDA and SQIVND (reference sequence). In DNA form, the CDR3 reads TGTGCCAGTAGCAACGAAGAGACCCAGTACTTC. This encodes CASSNEETQYF.

The genes are TRBV19 and TRBJ1-2; D possibly corresponds to TRBD1 (6 bases). The CDR3 totals 14 residues. Per the germline V gene, CDR1 is LNHDA and CDR2 is SQIVND (reference sequence). Trimming took off 5 bases at V and 0 bases at J, with 10 bases between the two ends. This CDR3 is CASSRGQSNYGYTF. The CDR3 coding sequence is TGTGCCAGTAGTCGTGGACAGTCTAACTATGGCTACACCTTC.

V usage is TRBV14 and J usage is TRBJ2-2; D is uncertain. The CDR3 is 15 residues long. Trimming took off 4 bases at V and 1 base at J, with 10 bases between the two ends. Germline V gene data show CDR1 as SGHDN and CDR2 as FVKESK. CDR3 loop: CASSRRPGNTGELFF. In nucleotides, the CDR3 is TGTGCCAGCAGCCGGAGACCGGGGAACACCGGGGAGCTGTTTTTT.

J is TRBJ1-2 and V is TRBV6-8; 9 bases match TRBD1. CDR3 length: 16 amino acids. V was clipped by 5 bases and J by 3 bases; unmatched bases: 10. Germline CDR1 and CDR2: MNHGY and SAAAGT. CDR3 residues: CASSDTGTGNHYGYTF. In nucleotides, the CDR3 is TGTGCCAGCAGTGATACCGGGACAGGGAACCACTATGGCTACACCTTC.

The V and J genes are TRBV23-1 and TRBJ2-1; D possibly corresponds to TRBD1 (7 bases). TRBV23-1 is labeled an ORF, and its function is uncertain. The CDR3 is made up of 17 amino acids. V was shortened by 6 bases and J by 8 bases, with 26 bases between the two germline ends. The CDR3, as DNA: TGCGCCAGCAGCCCGGCGACAGGGAGGAGAGATGAGGATGAGCAGTTCTTC. Translation: CASSPATGRRDEDEQFF.